The TCR beta chain under discussion was sequenced for a study of patients and donors after allogeneic stem cell transplantation. In TCRdb, the RT-PCR reads were re-called with MiXCR into one record per CDR3 protein. This sample has hundreds of thousands of distinct CDR3 sequences; 16% occur once, and the top ten carry roughly 7.2%. The material sequenced was blood, either unsorted or a sorted T cell fraction (not recorded which). The TCR comes from a human donor who was either an allogeneic HSCT recipient or a stem cell or donor lymphocyte infusion donor (not recorded which). It is not recorded whose cells these are; they may come from a transplant donor.

DNA of the CDR3: TGTGCCAGCAGATCTAGCGGGAGTGGCACCGGGGAGCTGTTTTTT. The encoded protein is CASRSSGSGTGELFF. The rearrangement links TRBV6-1 to TRBJ2-2, with TRBD2 identical over 10 bases. This CDR3 is built from 15 residues. The V segment lost 6 bases and the J segment 4 bases; nucleotides outside the gene matches: 5. Germline values: CDR1 MNHNS, CDR2 SASEGT.